The 4 T cell receptor beta chains presented below share a single source sample, sequenced in a study of cytomegalovirus exposure and HLA in healthy donors. PCR was performed using 60 Vbeta and 13 Jbeta primers. Sequencing was performed with immunoSEQ multiplex PCR; in TCRdb, only in-frame clones are kept and a portion is missing. The sample yields roughly 100,000 clones, about a tenth seen once. Sample: PBMCs. These receptors originate from a man aged 45-65 years in good health and CMV-seropositive.

The chain combines TRBV11-2 with TRBJ2-3, with TRBD2 matching 9 bases. The V gene's germline CDR1 is SGHAT and CDR2 FQNNGV. The ends lost 1 base at V and 4 bases at J; junction bases unmatched: 0. CDR3 size: 14 residues. CDR3 residues: CASSLGTSADTQYF. In DNA form, the CDR3 reads TGTGCCAGCAGCTTAGGGACTAGCGCAGATACGCAGTATTTT.

This clone is medium-sized. The chain joins TRBV28 to TRBJ1-4; possible D gene TRBD1, 5 bases. Per the germline V gene, CDR1 is MDHEN and CDR2 is SYDVKM. CDR3 length: 16 residues. V shed 4 bases and J shed 6 bases, with 18 bases lying between them. CDR3 DNA: TGTGCCAGCAGTTCCGCCAGCGGGACGTGGGATGAAAAACTGTTTTTT. Translation gives CASSSASGTWDEKLFF. Supplemented by reference TRBV28 and TRBJ1-4, the full variable domain reads DVKVTQSSRYLVKRTGEKVFLECVQDMDHENMFWYRQDPGLGLRLIYFSYDVKMKEKGDIPEGYSVSREKKERFSLILESASTNQTSMYLCASSSASGTWDEKLFFGSGTQLSVL.

This clone showed up just a few times. The sample has other DNA sequences that encode this CDR3 too. V and J are TRBV7-9 and TRBJ1-1; 7 positions agree with TRBD1. The V segment lost 5 bases and the J segment 2 bases; nucleotides outside the gene matches: 5. The CDR3 totals 14 residues. Germline V gene lookup returns CDR1 SEHNR and CDR2 FQNEAQ (reference sequence). CDR3 coding DNA: TGTGCCAGCAGCCCCCGACAGGGAAACACTGAAGCTTTCTTT. The encoded protein is CASSPRQGNTEAFF.

The chain combines TRBV7-2 with TRBJ2-7, with 16 bases matching TRBD2. Germline assignment: CDR1 SGHTA and CDR2 FQGNSA. The ends lost 0 bases at V and 5 bases at J; junction bases unmatched: 10. This CDR3 has 19 amino acids. CDR3 in DNA: TGTGCCAGCAGCTTAGCGGGGACTAGCGGGAGGGTATCAGCTAACGAGCAGTACTTC. Translated, it gives CASSLAGTSGRVSANEQYF.